Below, 19 T cell receptor beta chains from the same sample are listed, as sequenced in a study of low-dose radiotherapy and immunotherapy resistance in tumors. Primers used for first-strand cDNA, a TRAV- and TRBV-specific set, covered both alpha and beta chains. A roughly 20-cycle PCR with a constant-region primer and V-primer adapter amplified TCRs. Each CDR3 protein gets one entry after TCRdb re-called the reads with MiXCR. The data contain under 20,000 distinct CDR3 sequences, less than 85% of them singletons. These receptors were collected from a human donor with advanced metastatic prostate, ovarian, gallbladder or colorectal cancer (not recorded which). This table probably holds off-target reads from a library built for another chain.

J is TRBJ2-1 and V is TRBV30, with D possibly being TRBD2 (7 bases). CDR3 size: 12 residues. CDR1 is GTSNPN and CDR2 is SVGIG in the germline V gene (reference sequence). V was clipped by 3 bases and J by 13 bases, with 16 bases between them. Here the CDR3 reads CAWRGGAGAQFF. The CDR3 DNA reads as TGTGCCTGGAGGGGGGGGGCAGGCGCCCAGTTCTTC.

The chain joins TRBV12-3 or TRBV12-4 to TRBJ1-1; D not resolved. Trimming pared 5 bases from V and 8 bases from J, leaving 12 bases between. This CDR3 has 12 amino acids. The CDR3 sequence is CASSPDGREAFF. The CDR3, as DNA: TGTGCCAGCAGTCCCGACGGGAGGGAAGCTTTCTTT.

The rearrangement joins TRBV3-1 to TRBJ1-5; D gene ambiguous. The CDR3 is 13 residues long. Trimming removed 4 bases from V and 3 bases from J, with 7 bases in between. Germline loops: CDR1 LGHDT, CDR2 YNNKEL (reference sequence). The CDR3 spells CASSPSVNQPQHF. CDR3 DNA: TGTGCCAGCAGCCCCAGTGTCAATCAGCCCCAGCATTTT.

The V call is TRBV28, the J call TRBJ1-2, with D perhaps matching TRBD1 (5 bases). Trimming stripped 5 bases from V and 5 bases from J, with 12 bases between. The CDR3 runs 13 residues. Germline values: CDR1 MDHEN, CDR2 SYDVKM. CDR3 sequence reads: CASSVNRQYGYTF. The CDR3, as DNA: TGTGCCAGCAGTGTTAATCGACAGTATGGCTACACCTTC.

This sequence joins TRBV28 and TRBJ2-4, with D uncertain. CDR1 and CDR2 from the germline V gene are MDHEN and SYDVKM. V lost 1 base, J lost 0 bases, and 7 bases lay in between. This CDR3 is 15 amino acids long. CDR3 amino acids: CASSLYQRAKNIQYF. Written as DNA, the CDR3 is TGTGCCAGCAGTTTATATCAGAGAGCCAAAAACATTCAGTACTTC.

This CDR3 reads CASGIEGTPYEQYF. The CDR3 DNA follows: TGCGCCAGCGGAATTGAGGGGACTCCCTACGAGCAGTACTTC. The chain has TRBV5-1 and TRBJ2-7, with D possibly being TRBD2 (6 bases). V shed 7 bases and J shed 2 bases, with 16 bases lying between them. The CDR3 contains 14 residues. Per germline, CDR1 SGHRS and CDR2 YFSETQ.

The rearrangement links TRBV4-3 to TRBJ2-5; 10 bases fit TRBD2. This CDR3 is built from 15 residues. J was trimmed by 5 bases and V by 4 bases; bases with no gene match: 7. CDR1 LGHNA and CDR2 YSLEER come from the germline V gene. The CDR3 nucleotides read TGCGCCAGCAGCCCCACTAGCGGGATGGAGGAGACCCAGTACTTC. Its translation: CASSPTSGMEETQYF.

The chain has TRBV9 and TRBJ2-7, with 7 bases identical to TRBD1. The CDR3 extends over 14 amino acids. Germline V gene lookup returns CDR1 SGDLS and CDR2 YYNGEE. After removal of 2 bases from V and 2 bases from J, the junction contained 4 bases not matched to a gene. Here the CDR3 reads CASSVGTDPYEQYF. CDR3 coding DNA: TGTGCCAGCAGCGTTGGGACAGACCCCTACGAGCAGTACTTC.

The chain combines TRBV6-1 with TRBJ2-3; D unclear. V lost 7 bases and J 0 bases, leaving 5 bases between the germline ends. The germline CDR1 and CDR2 sequences are MNHNS and SASEGT. The CDR3 sequence is 12 residues long. In DNA, the CDR3 is TGTGCCAGCAAGTTGAGCACAGATACGCAGTATTTT. Protein: CASKLSTDTQYF.

The V call is TRBV7-2, the J call TRBJ2-7; the D is unclear. Trimming shortened V by 2 bases and J by 2 bases, and 7 bases separated the two germline ends. The germline V gene has CDR1 SGHTA and CDR2 FQGNSA. The length of the CDR3 is 13 residues. The CDR3 spells CASSLPPAYEQYF. CDR3 nucleotide sequence: TGTGCCAGCAGCTTACCCCCCGCCTACGAGCAGTACTTC. Complete variable domain (other parts from reference TRBV7-2 and TRBJ2-7): GAGVSQSPSNKVTEKGKDVELRCDPISGHTALYWYRQSLGQGLEFLIYFQGNSAPDKSGLPSDRFSAERTGGSVSTLTIQRTQQEDSAVYLCASSLPPAYEQYFGPGTRLTVT.

DNA of the CDR3: TGTGCCAGTAGCTTGCCGGGATACCGAAACACCGGGGAGCTGTTTTTT. Translation gives CASSLPGYRNTGELFF. The V call is TRBV19, the J call TRBJ2-2; weak D call: TRBD2 (5 bases). CDR1 and CDR2 (germline): LNHDA, SQIVND (reference sequence). This CDR3 has 16 residues. The V gene lost 6 bases and the J gene lost 2 bases, with 16 bases spanning the gap. Full variable domain (missing parts from reference TRBV19 and TRBJ2-2): DGGITQSPKYLFRKEGQNVTLSCEQNLNHDAMYWYRQDPGQGLRLIYYSQIVNDFQKGDIAEGYSVSREKKESFPLTVTSAQKNPTAFYLCASSLPGYRNTGELFFGEGSRLTVL.

The J gene is TRBJ1-5, the V gene TRBV28; 8 bases are shared with TRBD1. The junction had 11 bases not matched to a gene; V was cut back by 5 bases and J by 2 bases. From germline, CDR1 is MDHEN and CDR2 SYDVKM. There are 17 residues in the CDR3. Here the CDR3 DNA reads TGTGCCAGCAGTCCACGAGGACAGGGAGTTGGCAATCAGCCCCAGCATTTT. As protein: CASSPRGQGVGNQPQHF.

The chain uses TRBV5-1 and TRBJ1-1, with TRBD1 identical over 7 bases. The CDR3 is made up of 14 amino acids. V lost 2 bases and J lost 7; bases outside the gene matches: 8. Looked up from germline, CDR1 is SGHRS and CDR2 is YFSETQ. This CDR3 reads CASSFVGGLSEAFF. The CDR3 DNA is TGCGCCAGCAGCTTCGTAGGGGGCCTGAGTGAAGCTTTCTTT.

The rearrangement joins TRBV19 to TRBJ2-7; the D is unclear. Germline V gene lookup returns CDR1 LNHDA and CDR2 SQIVND (reference sequence). Trimming left V 5 bases short and J 5 bases short, with 22 bases between. This CDR3 comprises 16 residues. DNA of the CDR3: TGTGCCAGTAGTGCCGACGGCCGACTCGCGAAGAACGAGCAGTACTTC. Translating gives CASSADGRLAKNEQYF.

The rearrangement links TRBV28 to TRBJ1-1; D remains unclear. Germline values: CDR1 MDHEN, CDR2 SYDVKM. The CDR3 loop spans 14 amino acids. Trimming removed 7 bases from V and 1 base from J, with 13 bases in between. The CDR3 DNA reads TGTGCCAGCAAAATAGAGACCCAGAACACTGAAGCTTTCTTT. It yields the protein CASKIETQNTEAFF.

This chain uses TRBV30 with TRBJ2-7; TRBD2 agrees at 16 bases. The V gene's germline CDR1 is GTSNPN and CDR2 SVGIG (reference sequence). This CDR3 contains 17 residues. After removal of 1 base from V and 1 base from J, the junction contained 4 bases not matched to a gene. This chain's CDR3 is CAWSAGLAGGASYEQYF. Here the CDR3 DNA reads TGTGCCTGGAGTGCGGGACTAGCGGGAGGGGCGTCCTACGAGCAGTACTTC.

J is TRBJ2-6 and V is TRBV4-1; 7 nucleotides match TRBD1. The CDR3 runs to 19 residues. Germline V gene sequence: CDR1 MGHRA, CDR2 YSYEKL. Germline trimming cut 0 bases from V and 4 bases from J; bases unmatched to any gene: 12. CDR3 nucleotide sequence: TGCGCCAGCAGCCAAGACAGGACAGGAGCTGCTCTGGGGGCCAACGTCCTGACTTTC. This codes for CASSQDRTGAALGANVLTF.

This clonotype has a handful of counts. This chain uses TRBV6-2 or TRBV6-3 with TRBJ2-2; 11 bases are a match to TRBD1. V was clipped by 6 bases and J by 3 bases; unmatched bases: 6. Germline CDR1 is MNHEY and CDR2 is SVGEGT. This CDR3 has 16 residues. The CDR3, as DNA: TGTGCCAGCAGGAGCGGACAGGGGGCGCACACCGGGGAGCTGTTTTTT. Translation gives CASRSGQGAHTGELFF.

The CDR3 loop reads CASTRNTETQYF. As DNA, the CDR3 is TGTGCCAGCACTAGGAACACAGAGACCCAGTACTTC. V usage is TRBV2 and J usage is TRBJ2-7; D remains unclear. TRBJ2-5 explains the end of the DNA better; the J call may be wrong. Germline CDR1 SNHLY, CDR2 FYNNEI. The CDR3 totals 12 residues.